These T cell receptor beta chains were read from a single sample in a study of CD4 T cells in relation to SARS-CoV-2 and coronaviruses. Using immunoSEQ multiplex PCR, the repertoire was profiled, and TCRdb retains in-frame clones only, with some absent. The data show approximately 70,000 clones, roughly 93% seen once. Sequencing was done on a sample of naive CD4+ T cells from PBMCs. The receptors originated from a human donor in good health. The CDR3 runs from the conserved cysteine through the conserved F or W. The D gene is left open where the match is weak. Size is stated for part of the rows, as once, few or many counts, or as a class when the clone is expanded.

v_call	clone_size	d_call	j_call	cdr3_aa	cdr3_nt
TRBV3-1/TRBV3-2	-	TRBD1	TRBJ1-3	CASGGQVSGNTIYF	TGTGCCAGCGGAGGACAGGTCTCTGGAAACACCATATATTTT
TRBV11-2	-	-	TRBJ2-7	CASSLQPSTWSSYEQYF	TGTGCCAGCAGCTTACAACCCTCGACTTGGAGCTCCTACGAGCAGTACTTC
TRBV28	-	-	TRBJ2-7	CASSWGGGEQYF	TGTGCCAGCAGTTGGGGAGGGGGCGAGCAGTACTTC
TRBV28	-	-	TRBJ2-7	CASSTIPASSYEQYF	TGTGCCAGCAGTACTATTCCGGCGTCCTCCTACGAGCAGTACTTC
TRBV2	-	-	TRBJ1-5	CASSEDRLDQPQHF	TGTGCCAGCAGTGAAGACAGGTTGGATCAGCCCCAGCATTTT
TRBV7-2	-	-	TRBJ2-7	CASIRNPGPYEQYF	TGTGCCAGCATCCGAAACCCGGGACCTTACGAGCAGTACTTC
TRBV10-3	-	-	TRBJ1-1	CAISEVTGAFF	TGTGCCATCAGTGAAGTGACGGGAGCTTTCTTT
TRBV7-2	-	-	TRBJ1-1	CASSPSRGATEAFF	TGTGCCAGCAGCCCCTCCAGGGGAGCTACTGAAGCTTTCTTT
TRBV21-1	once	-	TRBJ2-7	CASSKGLAGGNTYEQYF	TGTGCCAGCAGCAAAGGACTAGCGGGAGGTAACACCTACGAGCAGTACTTC
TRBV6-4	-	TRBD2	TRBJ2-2	CASSDRLAGSTGELFF	TGTGCCAGCAGTGATCGACTAGCGGGCAGCACCGGGGAGCTGTTTTTT
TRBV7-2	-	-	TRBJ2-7	CASTPQGSSYEQYF	TGTGCCAGCACCCCGCAGGGTAGCTCCTACGAGCAGTACTTC
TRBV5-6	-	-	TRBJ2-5	CASSLEASRPSWETQYF	TGTGCCAGCAGCTTGGAGGCTAGCCGGCCCTCTTGGGAGACCCAGTACTTC
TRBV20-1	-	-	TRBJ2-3	CSASPSYTDTQYF	TGCAGTGCTAGTCCTAGTTACACAGATACGCAGTATTTT
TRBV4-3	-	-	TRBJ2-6	CASSQEEGRIFSGANVLTF	TGCGCCAGCAGCCAAGAGGAGGGTAGAATCTTCTCTGGGGCCAACGTCCTGACTTTC
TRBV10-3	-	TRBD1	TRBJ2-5	CAISDPGTGDSETQYF	TGTGCCATCAGTGACCCGGGTACAGGGGATTCAGAGACCCAGTACTTC
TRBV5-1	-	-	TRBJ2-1	CASSSGGHNEQFF	TGCGCCAGCAGCTCCGGGGGCCACAATGAGCAGTTCTTC
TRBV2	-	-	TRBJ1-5	CASSERTAYSNQPQHF	TGTGCCAGCAGTGAAAGGACAGCCTATAGCAATCAGCCCCAGCATTTT
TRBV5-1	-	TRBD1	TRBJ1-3	CASSLARTGGTGNTIYF	TGCGCCAGCAGCTTGGCCCGGACAGGGGGAACCGGAAACACCATATATTTT
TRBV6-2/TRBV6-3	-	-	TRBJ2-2	CASSPIQGVPLDTGELFF	TGTGCCAGCAGTCCCATCCAGGGTGTGCCACTAGACACCGGGGAGCTGTTTTTT
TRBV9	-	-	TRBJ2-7	CASSPTHGPGEQYF	TGTGCCAGCAGCCCCACCCACGGGCCGGGCGAGCAGTACTTC
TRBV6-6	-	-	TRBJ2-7	CASSFSIPYEQYF	TGTGCCAGCAGTTTTTCCATACCCTACGAGCAGTACTTC
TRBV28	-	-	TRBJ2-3	CASSLSSPDTQYF	TGTGCCAGCAGTTTATCGTCCCCAGATACGCAGTATTTT
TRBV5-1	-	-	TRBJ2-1	CASSSLQTGTLDNEQFF	TGCGCCAGCAGCTCGTTGCAGACCGGGACGCTCGACAATGAGCAGTTCTTC
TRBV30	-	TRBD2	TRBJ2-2	CAFGGAGGELFF	TGTGCCTTCGGGGGGGCCGGCGGGGAGCTGTTTTTT
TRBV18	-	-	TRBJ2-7	CASSPAVSYEQYF	TGTGCCAGCTCACCGGCGGTCTCCTACGAGCAGTACTTC
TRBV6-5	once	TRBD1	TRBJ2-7	CASSYDRARAQYF	TGTGCCAGCAGTTATGACAGGGCCCGGGCGCAGTACTTC
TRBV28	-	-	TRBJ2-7	CASMGAPDEQYF	TGTGCCAGCATGGGGGCACCGGACGAGCAGTACTTC
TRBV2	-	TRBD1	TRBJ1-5	CASRGTGGQPQHF	TGTGCCAGCAGAGGGACAGGCGGTCAGCCCCAGCATTTT
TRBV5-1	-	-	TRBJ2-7	CASSLEGSYEQYF	TGCGCCAGCAGCTTGGAGGGCTCCTACGAGCAGTACTTC
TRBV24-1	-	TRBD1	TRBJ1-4	CATSDKAGGEKLFF	TGTGCCACCAGTGATAAGGCAGGGGGTGAAAAACTGTTTTTT
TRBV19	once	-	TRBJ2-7	CASSIGGNSYEQYF	TGTGCCAGTAGTATTGGTGGGAACTCCTACGAGCAGTACTTC
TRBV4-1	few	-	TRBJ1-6	CASSQDGSPLHF	TGCGCCAGCAGCCAAGATGGGTCACCCCTCCACTTT
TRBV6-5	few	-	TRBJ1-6	CASSYGVLINSPLHF	TGTGCCAGCAGTTACGGGGTACTGATTAATTCACCCCTCCACTTT
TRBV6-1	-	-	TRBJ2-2	CASSEQGFVNTGELFF	TGTGCCAGCAGTGAACAGGGCTTCGTTAACACCGGGGAGCTGTTTTTT
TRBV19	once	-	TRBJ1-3	CASSITGPGNTIYF	TGTGCCAGTAGTATTACAGGCCCTGGAAACACCATATATTTT
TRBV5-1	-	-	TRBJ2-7	CASSLGGHGEQYF	TGCGCCAGCAGCTTGGGGGGGCATGGCGAGCAGTACTTC
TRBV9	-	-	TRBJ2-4	CASSVGRSKNIQYF	TGTGCCAGCAGCGTAGGGAGGAGCAAAAACATTCAGTACTTC
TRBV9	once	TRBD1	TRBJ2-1	CASSVATSGTGLVNEQFF	TGTGCCAGCAGCGTAGCGACATCCGGGACAGGCCTTGTCAATGAGCAGTTCTTC
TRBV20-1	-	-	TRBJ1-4	CSAETGEKLFF	TGCAGTGCTGAGACGGGGGAAAAACTGTTTTTT
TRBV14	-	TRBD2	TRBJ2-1	CASSQDLAGYNEQFF	TGTGCCAGCAGCCAAGATCTAGCGGGGTACAATGAGCAGTTCTTC
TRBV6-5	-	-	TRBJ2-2	CASSYANTGELFF	TGTGCCAGCAGTTACGCTAACACCGGGGAGCTGTTTTTT
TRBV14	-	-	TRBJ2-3	CASSQVPVVDPDTQYF	TGTGCCAGCAGCCAAGTTCCGGTGGTCGATCCAGATACGCAGTATTTT